These T cell receptor beta chains were read from a single sample in a study of blood T cell repertoires in COVID-19. Data came from immunoSEQ multiplex PCR; TCRdb stores just in-frame clones and leaves some out. The profile covers 300,000 to 350,000 clones, with 87% appearing a single time and around 9.3% taken by the ten largest. Sequencing input: PBMCs or T cells enriched from blood (not recorded which). The receptors were sampled from a woman younger than 35 who had recovered from COVID-19. Both conserved end residues are part of each CDR3. A D gene is named only where the DNA matches it firmly. Expanded clones are given a class, and other clones once, few, many or no size at all.

d_call j_call v_call clone_size cdr3_nt cdr3_aa
TRBD1 TRBJ1-6 TRBV2 - TGTGCCAGCAGTGATGGGACAGGGGGCAGGTCACCCCTCCACTTT CASSDGTGGRSPLHF
TRBD1 TRBJ1-2 TRBV25-1 - TGTGCCAGCAGTGAATCAGACAGGGACAGCCTCTATGGCTACACCTTC CASSESDRDSLYGYTF
- TRBJ2-3 TRBV15 - TGTGCCACCAGCAGAGCTTTTGAGACAGATACGCAGTATTTT CATSRAFETDTQYF
TRBD2 TRBJ2-1 TRBV11-2 - TGTGCCAGCAGCTGGGGAGGGAGCGGGGGCCCTTACAATGAGCAGTTCTTC CASSWGGSGGPYNEQFF
TRBD2 TRBJ2-1 TRBV7-3 - TGTGCCAGCAGCACTCTCAGCGGGATAGGCAATGAGCAGTTCTTC CASSTLSGIGNEQFF
TRBD1 TRBJ1-2 TRBV12-5 - TGTGCTAGTGGTTTGGACGACAGGGGTAGGGACTATGGCTACACCTTC CASGLDDRGRDYGYTF
TRBD2 TRBJ2-7 TRBV19 - TGTGCCAGTAGTATTGGGGCCGGGACTAGGGAGCAGTACTTC CASSIGAGTREQYF
- TRBJ2-7 TRBV29-1 - TGCAGCGTTGAAGATTCCGTCCGTAGCCCCCACGAGCAGTACTTC CSVEDSVRSPHEQYF
TRBD1 TRBJ2-5 TRBV7-3 - TGTGCCAGCAGCTTAGGGACAGGGCCCCAAGAGACCCAGTACTTC CASSLGTGPQETQYF
- TRBJ1-1 TRBV3-1/TRBV3-2 - TGTGCCAGCAGCCAAGAATGGCGGAAAGCTTTCTTT CASSQEWRKAFF
- TRBJ2-2 TRBV4-3 - TGCGCCAGCAGCTCGAGGGCCCCCCCCCACACCGGGGAGCTGTTTTTT CASSSRAPPHTGELFF
TRBD1 TRBJ2-7 TRBV6-5 - TGTGCCAGCAGGCTGGACAGGTTCTACGAGCAGTACTTC CASRLDRFYEQYF
- TRBJ2-4 TRBV7-9 - TGTGCCAGCAGCTTAGCGGGCCAAAACATTCAGTACTTC CASSLAGQNIQYF
- TRBJ1-4 TRBV21-1 - TGTGCCAGCAGCAAAAAAGTAGGACAGCCTAATGAAAAACTGTTTTTT CASSKKVGQPNEKLFF
TRBD2 TRBJ2-3 TRBV15 - TGTGCCACCAGCAGCCTCGGCGGGGGGGCGTCAGATACGCAGTATTTT CATSSLGGGASDTQYF
- TRBJ2-6 TRBV6-1 - TGTGCCAGCAGTGAAGGATGGGCCAAAGGTAGCTCTGGGGCCAACGTCCTGACTTTC CASSEGWAKGSSGANVLTF
- TRBJ2-7 TRBV19 few TGTGCCAGTAGTATACTGGCAGGGGAATACGAGCAGTACTTC CASSILAGEYEQYF
TRBD1 TRBJ1-2 TRBV28 - TGTGCCAGCAGGTTACAGGGGAATGGCTACACCTTC CASRLQGNGYTF
TRBD2 TRBJ2-7 TRBV7-2 - TGTGCCAGCAGCTTAGAGGGCTTCCGACTAGCGGACTACGAGCAGTACTTC CASSLEGFRLADYEQYF
- TRBJ2-1 TRBV14 - TGTGCCAGCAGCCAACCCCGACAGTACAATGAGCAGTTCTTC CASSQPRQYNEQFF
- TRBJ1-1 TRBV5-1 - TGCGCCAGCCAACAGGTGACGAACACTGAAGCTTTCTTT CASQQVTNTEAFF
TRBD2 TRBJ2-5 TRBV11-2 - TGTGCCAGCAGCTTCGAACTAGCGGGAGGCCGAGAGACCCAGTACTTC CASSFELAGGRETQYF
TRBD1 TRBJ1-1 TRBV5-4 - TGTGCCAGCAGCCTTACAGGGGGAGTCACTGAAGCTTTCTTT CASSLTGGVTEAFF
- TRBJ1-6 TRBV6-4 - TGTGCCAGGCCAGGCGGGACTAACAATTCACCCCTCCACTTT CARPGGTNNSPLHF
- TRBJ1-3 TRBV27 few TGTGCCAGCAGTTTATCGCAGGGGCCAGGAAACACCATATATTTT CASSLSQGPGNTIYF
TRBD2 TRBJ2-1 TRBV29-1 - TGCAGCGTTGAGGCCGCCGGGACTAGCGGGGGGAGCTCCTACAATGAGCAGTTCTTC CSVEAAGTSGGSSYNEQFF
- TRBJ1-6 TRBV14 - TGTGCCAGCAGCCTACTAGAAAATTCACCCCTCCACTTT CASSLLENSPLHF
- TRBJ2-1 TRBV7-2 once TGTGCCAGCAGCTTAGGACAGGACAATGAGCAGTTCTTC CASSLGQDNEQFF
- TRBJ1-1 TRBV19 - TGTGCCAGTGAGACCGCACTGGGGGGGCCCACTGAAGCTTTCTTT CASETALGGPTEAFF
- TRBJ2-3 TRBV5-5 - TGTGCCAGCAGCACCGCTAGCGCAGATACGCAGTATTTT CASSTASADTQYF
- TRBJ1-1 TRBV7-2 - TGTGCCAGCAGCTTAGAGGTCCGGTGGACATCCGCTTTCTTT CASSLEVRWTSAFF
- TRBJ1-2 TRBV28 - TGTGCCAGCAGTTTACGGAACTATGGCTACACCTTC CASSLRNYGYTF
TRBD1 TRBJ2-5 TRBV18 - TGTGCCAGCTCACCAGTCAGGGGGCCAGAGACCCAGTACTTC CASSPVRGPETQYF
- TRBJ1-1 TRBV5-8 - TGTGCCAGCAGTTTCATACAGGGCTTCAGTGAAGCTTTCTTT CASSFIQGFSEAFF
- TRBJ2-2 TRBV6-5 - TGTGCCAGCCACGCCGCGGGCACCGGGGAGCTGTTTTTT CASHAAGTGELFF
- TRBJ1-5 TRBV7-2 few TGTGCCAGCAGCTTGAGGGCGAATCAGCCCCAGCATTTT CASSLRANQPQHF
TRBD1 TRBJ2-3 TRBV16 - TGTGCCAGCAGCCAATCTAGGGACAGATACACAGATACGCAGTATTTT CASSQSRDRYTDTQYF
- TRBJ1-4 TRBV9 - TGTGCCAGCAGCCCTTTCCACAGGCGTAATGAAAAACTGTTTTTT CASSPFHRRNEKLFF
- TRBJ1-6 TRBV5-1 - TGCGCCAGCAGGGGCGCCGGGAGCTCCTATAATTCACCCCTCCACTTT CASRGAGSSYNSPLHF
- TRBJ2-3 TRBV4-3 - TGCGCCAGCAGCCTAGAGTGGGGGGACACAGATACGCAGTATTTT CASSLEWGDTDTQYF
TRBD1 TRBJ1-1 TRBV7-2 - TGTGCCAGCAGCTCCGGGACAGGGGCTGTGAACACTGAAGCTTTCTTT CASSSGTGAVNTEAFF
TRBD1 TRBJ2-1 TRBV6-5 - TGTGCCAGCAGTTTCGGGACAGCTGTGAGAAATGAGCAGTTCTTC CASSFGTAVRNEQFF
TRBD1 TRBJ1-2 TRBV25-1 - TGTGCCAACATAATAGACGGAGGGGGCGATGGCTACACCTTC CANIIDGGGDGYTF
- TRBJ2-1 TRBV21-1 - TGTGCCAGCAGCAAAGCAATAGTAATAGGGGGCCGGACCTACAATGAGCAGTTCTTC CASSKAIVIGGRTYNEQFF
TRBD1 TRBJ2-5 TRBV5-5 - TGTGCCAGCAGCCTCACGTACAGGGGGTCTGGCGAGACCCAGTACTTC CASSLTYRGSGETQYF
- TRBJ1-2 TRBV6-5 - TGTGCCGGAGGAGGCTATGGCTACACCTTC CAGGGYGYTF
- TRBJ1-2 TRBV28 once TGTGCCAGCAGTTTGATCAGGGGTAACTATGGCTACACCTTC CASSLIRGNYGYTF
TRBD2 TRBJ2-2 TRBV2 - TGTGCCAGCAGTGCGGGACTAGAGAAAACCGGGGAGCTGTTTTTT CASSAGLEKTGELFF